One and the same sample provided the 13 T cell receptor beta chains below, sequenced in a study of technical replicates of blood from a few donors. TCRdb's table, derived via immunoSEQ multiplex PCR, lists solely in-frame clones and lacks some. Among approximately 13,000 clones listed, 65% to 90% were seen once. What was sequenced was PBMCs. The source of these receptors is a human donor in good health.

The V gene is TRBV9, the J gene TRBJ1-1, with a weak D call TRBD1 (5 bases). The CDR3 is 14 residues long. V shed 5 bases and J shed 5 bases, with 16 bases lying between them. The germline gives CDR1 SGDLS, CDR2 YYNGEE. CDR3 sequence (DNA): TGTGCCAGCAGGGGTGGGGGGGAAAGAACTGAAGCTTTCTTT. Amino acids: CASRGGGERTEAFF.

This sequence joins TRBV6-1 and TRBJ2-3, with 12 bases lining up with TRBD2. Trimming removed 4 bases from V and 6 bases from J; junction bases left unmatched: 8. CDR1 MNHNS and CDR2 SASEGT come from the germline V gene. This CDR3 comprises 16 residues. CDR3 residues: CASSALLAGGFDTQYF. DNA of the CDR3: TGTGCCAGCAGTGCATTACTAGCGGGAGGTTTTGATACGCAGTATTTT.

This sequence joins TRBV7-2 and TRBJ1-2, with TRBD1 matching 10 bases. The CDR3 sequence is 16 residues long. Germline V gene sequence: CDR1 SGHTA, CDR2 FQGNSA. J lost 7 bases, V lost 5 bases, and 13 bases had no gene match. The CDR3 protein is CASSPDRGRFMGGYTF. DNA for the CDR3: TGTGCCAGCAGCCCCGACAGGGGGCGATTCATGGGTGGCTACACCTTC.

The V gene is TRBV18, the J gene TRBJ2-2; 8 bases are a match to TRBD1. Germline V gene lookup returns CDR1 KGHSH and CDR2 LQKENI. V was clipped by 3 bases and J by 3 bases; unmatched bases: 3. The CDR3 runs to 15 residues. The CDR3, as DNA: TGTGCCAGCTCACCCCAACAGGGGGACACCGGGGAGCTGTTTTTT. Amino acids: CASSPQQGDTGELFF. Looking up the rest from reference TRBV18 and TRBJ2-2 gives the full variable domain: NAGVMQNPRHLVRRRGQEARLRCSPMKGHSHVYWYRQLPEEGLKFMVYLQKENIIDESGMPKERFSAEFPKEGPSILRIQQVVRGDSAAYFCASSPQQGDTGELFFGEGSRLTVL.

This clone was picked up one time. J is TRBJ2-7 and V is TRBV28; 8 positions match TRBD1. This CDR3 contains 16 residues. Germline V CDR1 and CDR2: MDHEN, SYDVKM. J lost 12 bases, V lost 8 bases, and 24 bases had no gene match. CDR3 DNA sequence: TGTGCCAGCGGATCCACCGGACAGGGCCTCTACAGCCTATGGTACTTC. Its protein product is CASGSTGQGLYSLWYF.

The V gene is TRBV27, the J gene TRBJ2-6; TRBD1 is a possible D gene (6 bases). Germline V gives CDR1 MNHEY, CDR2 SMNVEV (reference sequence). CDR3 length: 17 residues. The V end was cut by 2 bases, the J end by 1 base, with 12 bases between. The CDR3 DNA reads TGTGCCAGCAGTTTAGCAGGGGCTGCATCTGGGGCCAACGTCCTGACTTTC. This codes for CASSLAGAASGANVLTF.

The chain joins TRBV27 to TRBJ2-6; 11 bases align to TRBD2. V lost 6 bases to trimming and J lost 2 bases; unmatched junction nucleotides: 3. CDR1 is MNHEY and CDR2 is SMNVEV in the germline V gene (reference sequence). This CDR3 comprises 16 residues. The CDR3 DNA reads TGTGCCAGCAGACTAGCGGGAGAAGCTGGGGCCAACGTCCTGACTTTC. It yields the protein CASRLAGEAGANVLTF.

This rearrangement joins TRBV4-1 to TRBJ1-5, with a possible D match to TRBD1 (5 bases). Germline-derived CDR1 and CDR2 are MGHRA and YSYEKL. The CDR3 runs to 19 residues. The V end was cut by 0 bases, the J end by 2 bases, with 20 bases between. CDR3 sequence: CASSQDAPGGSKGNQPQHF. CDR3 coding DNA: TGCGCCAGCAGCCAAGACGCTCCTGGGGGGAGTAAGGGCAATCAGCCCCAGCATTTT.

This sequence joins TRBV29-1 and TRBJ2-1; 10 nucleotides line up with TRBD2. Losses at the gene ends were 7 bases for V and 0 bases for J; bases not matched to a gene: 0. The CDR3 consists of 13 residues. The germline gives CDR1 SQVTM, CDR2 ANQGSEA. The CDR3 DNA sequence: TGCAGCGCTAGCGGGAGCTCCTACAATGAGCAGTTCTTC. Encoded protein: CSASGSSYNEQFF.

The J gene is TRBJ2-7, the V gene TRBV5-1; D perhaps matches TRBD2 (5 bases). The CDR3 has 13 amino acids. V was clipped by 7 bases and J by 3 bases, with 14 bases between them. Germline CDR1 reads SGHRS; CDR2 reads YFSETQ. CDR3 amino acids: CASRTDILYEQYF. In DNA form, the CDR3 reads TGCGCCAGCCGGACTGACATCCTCTACGAGCAGTACTTC.

This clone was seen a single time. The rearrangement links TRBV6-4 to TRBJ2-1; 13 nucleotides align to TRBD2. This CDR3 has 16 residues. Germline assignment: CDR1 MRHNA and CDR2 SNTAGT. Trimming at V came to 6 bases and at J to 8 bases, leaving 10 bases not matched to a gene. CDR3 residues: CASSPVGTSGTDEQFF. Written as DNA, the CDR3 is TGTGCCAGCAGCCCGGTAGGGACTAGCGGGACAGATGAGCAGTTCTTC.

This sequence joins TRBV28 and TRBJ2-7, with D possibly TRBD2 on 6 matching bases. Germline CDR1 reads MDHEN; CDR2 reads SYDVKM. The CDR3 has 13 residues. V lost 5 bases, J lost 2 bases, and 10 bases lay in between. CDR3 protein: CASSLGRTYEQYF. The DNA for the CDR3 is TGTGCCAGCAGTCTGGGGAGGACCTACGAGCAGTACTTC.

The V call is TRBV18, the J call TRBJ2-1; tentatively, D is TRBD2 (5 bases). The length of the CDR3 is 15 residues. Germline V lookup: CDR1 KGHSH, CDR2 LQKENI. Trimming removed 8 bases from V and 2 bases from J, with 16 bases in between. CDR3 DNA: TGTGCCAGCACCTTAGCGACACGCGCCTACAATGAGCAGTTCTTC. Translating it yields CASTLATRAYNEQFF. Filled out from reference TRBV18 and TRBJ2-1, the complete variable domain reads NAGVMQNPRHLVRRRGQEARLRCSPMKGHSHVYWYRQLPEEGLKFMVYLQKENIIDESGMPKERFSAEFPKEGPSILRIQQVVRGDSAAYFCASTLATRAYNEQFFGPGTRLTVL.